This T cell receptor beta chain derives from a study of blood T cell repertoires in COVID-19. On the study more broadly: The origin of the acute and convalescent COVID-19 samples was the United States, Italy and Spain.

The CDR3 has 16 residues. The junction had 8 bases not matched to a gene; V was cut back by 0 bases and J by 5 bases. Germline CDR1 and CDR2: KGHSH and LQKENI. TCRdb keeps only in-frame clones here, not all; method: immunoSEQ multiplex PCR. This table holds over 150,000 clones, roughly 84% found once. Donors were grouped by their self-reported clinical history. The recovered donors of Cohort 3 showed two negative PCRs, clearance, or symptom resolution. On this clone: Within the sample, other DNA sequences also encode this same CDR3.

The sample consisted of PBMCs or T cells enriched from blood (not recorded which). The sequence was collected from a woman younger than 45 who had recovered from COVID-19. The rearrangement joins TRBV18 to TRBJ2-5, with TRBD2 matching over 8 bases. For the CDR3, the DNA is TGTGCCAGCTCACCACCGAGGCGAGCGGGAGTGGAGACCCAGTACTTC. Protein sequence: CASSPPRRAGVETQYF.